Each of the 22 T cell receptor beta chains below was sequenced from the same sample in a study of cytomegalovirus exposure and HLA in healthy donors. Only in-frame clones appear in the TCRdb table, and some are missing; sequencing was by immunoSEQ multiplex PCR. The table shows approximately 200,000 clones, with roughly 82% occurring only once. Specimen: PBMCs. These receptor sequences come from a man between 18 and 35 years old in good health and CMV-seropositive.

The CDR3 DNA follows: TGTGCCAGCAGCTTAGGAGGGAGTTTCGATGAGCAGTTCTTC. The encoded protein is CASSLGGSFDEQFF. This chain links TRBV7-9 with TRBJ2-1, with a tentative D call TRBD2 (5 bases). Between the trimmed V and J ends, which lost 1 base and 8 bases, there was a span of 12 bases. Per the germline V gene, CDR1 is SEHNR and CDR2 is FQNEAQ (reference sequence). The CDR3 consists of 14 residues.

CDR3 nucleotides: TGCAGCGCTGGGGGGACAGGGCAAGAGACCCAGTACTTC. This gives the protein CSAGGTGQETQYF. This chain connects TRBV29-1 to TRBJ2-5; 9 bases are a match to TRBD1. Trimming at V came to 7 bases and at J to 2 bases, leaving 5 bases not matched to a gene. The length of the CDR3 is 13 residues. Germline V gives CDR1 SQVTM, CDR2 ANQGSEA.

The rearrangement uses TRBV10-3 and TRBJ2-7; D call uncertain. The V gene lost 10 bases and the J gene lost 6 bases, with 16 bases spanning the gap. The CDR3 loop spans 12 amino acids. Germline CDR1 is ENHRY and CDR2 is SYGVKD. The CDR3 DNA reads as TGTGCCACGTCGGGTGAGACCCGCGAGCAGTACTTC. This gives the protein CATSGETREQYF.

This rearrangement joins TRBV7-9 to TRBJ2-1; tentative D call: TRBD1 (5 bases). Trimming took 2 bases from V and 0 from J, leaving 8 bases between them. The CDR3 runs to 15 residues. Germline values: CDR1 SEHNR, CDR2 FQNEAQ (reference sequence). The CDR3 DNA follows: TGTGCCAGCAGCTTACCCGACAGCTCCTACAATGAGCAGTTCTTC. Translating it yields CASSLPDSSYNEQFF.

The chain combines TRBV5-6 with TRBJ2-7, with TRBD1 matching 9 bases. Trimming at V came to 1 base and at J to 5 bases, leaving 4 bases not matched to a gene. Germline values: CDR1 SGHDT, CDR2 YYEEEE. This CDR3 region has 14 residues. CDR3 nucleotides: TGTGCCAGCAGCTTGACAGGGGGCGAGGACGAGCAGTACTTC. Protein: CASSLTGGEDEQYF.

V usage is TRBV30 and J usage is TRBJ2-3, with 11 bases lining up with TRBD2. Germline CDR1 and CDR2: GTSNPN and SVGIG (reference sequence). CDR3 length equals 15 residues. V dropped 1 base and J dropped 2; count of bases not matched to a gene: 2. This CDR3 reads CAWSGLAGPTDTQYF. CDR3 coding DNA: TGTGCCTGGAGTGGACTAGCGGGACCCACAGATACGCAGTATTTT.

This clone was counted a few times. This chain links TRBV14 with TRBJ2-7; 9 bases align to TRBD2. Germline loops: CDR1 SGHDN, CDR2 FVKESK. Unmatched junction bases numbered 4, after V lost 5 bases and J lost 5 bases. The CDR3 is 13 residues long. The CDR3 region has the DNA TGTGCCAGCAGCGATAGCGGGAGCCACGAGCAGTACTTC. Translated: CASSDSGSHEQYF.

The chain uses TRBV4-3 and TRBJ2-1, with 8 nucleotides matching TRBD2. The V gene end was trimmed by 0 bases and the J gene end by 8 bases; junction bases not matched to a gene: 12. Germline values: CDR1 LGHNA, CDR2 YSLEER. The CDR3 is 17 residues long. CDR3 region: CASSQDVSGVTRDEQFF. The CDR3 nucleotides read TGCGCCAGCAGCCAAGATGTTAGCGGGGTCACTAGGGATGAGCAGTTCTTC.

This rearrangement joins TRBV7-9 to TRBJ2-1; 14 nucleotides agree with TRBD2. J was trimmed by 0 bases and V by 0 bases; bases with no gene match: 4. The CDR3 has 19 residues. Per germline, CDR1 SEHNR and CDR2 FQNEAQ (reference sequence). The DNA of the CDR3 is TGTGCCAGCAGCTTAGCGGGACTAGCGGGAGCCCGCTCCTACAATGAGCAGTTCTTC. This translates into CASSLAGLAGARSYNEQFF.

V and J are TRBV30 and TRBJ2-2, with TRBD2 identical over 15 bases. V was clipped by 1 base and J by 4 bases; unmatched bases: 7. Germline V gene sequence: CDR1 GTSNPN, CDR2 SVGIG (reference sequence). This CDR3 is 18 amino acids long. CDR3 sequence reads: CAWSAGTSGRRSTGELFF. The CDR3 DNA sequence: TGTGCCTGGAGTGCAGGGACTAGCGGGAGGAGGAGCACCGGGGAGCTGTTTTTT.

This clone was recorded a few times. The CDR3 loop reads CASSGTGGAYGYTF. CDR3 coding DNA: TGCGCCAGCAGTGGCACAGGGGGCGCGTATGGCTACACCTTC. The V and J genes are TRBV10-2 and TRBJ1-2; 9 bases match TRBD1. Losses at the gene ends were 4 bases for V and 5 bases for J; bases not matched to a gene: 5. Germline lookup yields CDR1 WSHSY and CDR2 SAAADI. This CDR3 has 14 amino acids.

This chain joins TRBV19 and TRBJ2-2; 7 bases line up with TRBD2. Germline V lookup: CDR1 LNHDA, CDR2 SQIVND (reference sequence). V trimming: 3 bases; J trimming: 6 bases; junction bases outside the gene matches: 10. The CDR3 length is 16 residues. The CDR3 nucleotides read TGTGCCAGTAGTATCCCTAGCGGAACCCACCCCGGGGAGCTGTTTTTT. Translation: CASSIPSGTHPGELFF.

The genes are TRBV5-4 and TRBJ2-7; TRBD2 aligns across 14 bases. From germline, CDR1 is SGHNT and CDR2 YYREEE (reference sequence). J gave up 3 bases and V 5 bases, and 7 bases lay outside the gene matches. The CDR3 is 16 amino acids. The CDR3 sequence is CASRDAGTSGSYEQYF. CDR3 sequence (DNA): TGTGCCAGCAGAGACGCCGGGACTAGCGGGAGCTACGAGCAGTACTTC.

The chain recombines TRBV27 with TRBJ2-1, with D perhaps TRBD2 (6 bases). This CDR3 comprises 14 residues. Germline CDR1 MNHEY, CDR2 SMNVEV (reference sequence). Trimming shortened V by 8 bases and J by 8 bases, and 19 bases separated the two germline ends. The CDR3 is CASGPGPSGDEQFF. As DNA, the CDR3 is TGTGCCAGCGGCCCGGGGCCCTCGGGGGATGAGCAGTTCTTC.

The V and J genes are TRBV9 and TRBJ2-1, with 8 bases aligning to TRBD1. Looked up from germline, CDR1 is SGDLS and CDR2 is YYNGEE. V was clipped by 0 bases and J by 3 bases; unmatched bases: 2. This CDR3 is built from 15 residues. The CDR3 spells CASSVGQGHYNEQFF. The CDR3 bases are TGTGCCAGCAGCGTAGGACAGGGGCACTACAATGAGCAGTTCTTC.

The gene calls are TRBV10-3 and TRBJ1-2; a weak D match, TRBD1 (5 bases). Trimming took off 11 bases at V and 3 bases at J, with 16 bases between the two ends. Germline CDR1 reads ENHRY; CDR2 reads SYGVKD. The CDR3 has 13 amino acids. This CDR3 is CAVGRGSYYGYTF. CDR3 DNA sequence: TGTGCCGTCGGGAGGGGTAGCTACTATGGCTACACCTTC.

The chain recombines TRBV15 with TRBJ2-3, with a weak D call TRBD2 (5 bases). The CDR3 has 17 residues. Germline V gene sequence: CDR1 LNHNV, CDR2 YYDKDF (reference sequence). With 0 bases removed from V and 0 bases from J, the gap between germline ends came to 13 bases. Here the CDR3 reads CATSRDTPSPSTDTQYF. CDR3 in DNA: TGTGCCACCAGCAGAGATACCCCTAGCCCCAGCACAGATACGCAGTATTTT.

A few counts support this clone. This chain connects TRBV16 to TRBJ2-7; D is perhaps TRBD1 (5 bases). Between the trimmed V and J ends, which lost 0 bases and 9 bases, there was a span of 12 bases. The CDR3 has 13 residues. Germline assignment: CDR1 KGHSY and CDR2 FQNENV. This CDR3 is CASSQSVREAQYF. The CDR3 coding sequence is TGTGCCAGCAGCCAATCGGTCAGGGAAGCGCAGTACTTC.

This rearrangement joins TRBV5-4 to TRBJ2-7, with TRBD1 matching over 10 bases. Per the germline V gene, CDR1 is SGHNT and CDR2 is YYREEE (reference sequence). This CDR3 spans 15 amino acids. V lost 3 bases to trimming and J lost 0 bases; unmatched junction nucleotides: 3. The CDR3 region has the DNA TGTGCCAGCAGCTGGGGACAGGGGACCTCCTACGAGCAGTACTTC. Translated: CASSWGQGTSYEQYF.

The chain employs TRBV28 and TRBJ2-1; TRBD2 aligns across 7 bases. The CDR3 sequence is 15 residues long. Germline CDR1 MDHEN, CDR2 SYDVKM. J gave up 8 bases and V 6 bases, and 13 bases lay outside the gene matches. The CDR3 loop reads CASRLGGSSLDEQFF. As DNA, the CDR3 is TGTGCCAGCAGGCTCGGCGGGAGTTCCCTCGATGAGCAGTTCTTC.

V is TRBV5-8 and J is TRBJ1-2, with a weak D call TRBD1 (6 bases). V gave up 2 bases and J gave up 0 bases, with 11 bases separating them. CDR3 size: 15 residues. The germline V gene encodes CDR1 SGHTS and CDR2 YDEGEE. The CDR3 region is CASSLGPGANYGYTF. The CDR3 region has the DNA TGTGCCAGCAGCTTAGGTCCAGGGGCTAACTATGGCTACACCTTC.

The J gene is TRBJ2-1, the V gene TRBV28; the match to TRBD1 covers 9 bases. With 5 bases clipped from V and 5 bases from J, the junction kept 10 bases outside the gene matches. CDR3 size: 16 residues. Looked up from germline, CDR1 is MDHEN and CDR2 is SYDVKM. The CDR3, as DNA: TGTGCCAGCAGTCCCTATACCGGGACAGGGCACAATGAGCAGTTCTTC. Protein product: CASSPYTGTGHNEQFF.